This T cell receptor beta chain was profiled in a study of T cell responses to AZD1222 COVID-19 vaccine. Findings and limits, study-wide: Dominant at 160-218 and 743-854, vaccine-associated CD4 TCRs also spanned spike.

Second-dose recipients at about 4 or about 12 weeks were treated as one pooled group. Note on this clone: Its antigen is currently unknown.

Trimming left V 1 base short and J 4 bases short, with 14 bases between. Per germline, CDR1 SGHVS and CDR2 FNYEAQ. The CDR3 loop spans 15 amino acids. Profiled with immunoSEQ multiplex PCR; TCRdb holds only in-frame clones, not every one. The sample lists roughly 120,000 clones; 85% to 95% were seen once. This sequence originates from an adult who received the AZD1222 COVID-19 vaccine. This chain connects TRBV7-6 to TRBJ2-7; D perhaps matches TRBD1 (6 bases). The sample in question was peripheral blood, obtained 28 days after the second AZD1222 dose. The CDR3 bases are TGTGCCAGCAGCTTAGAGGGGACACCCCTATACGAGCAGTACTTC. Translation: CASSLEGTPLYEQYF. Looking up the rest from reference TRBV7-6 and TRBJ2-7 gives the full variable domain: GAGVSQSPRYKVTKRGQDVALRCDPISGHVSLYWYRQALGQGPEFLTYFNYEAQQDKSGLPNDRFSAERPEGSISTLTIQRTEQRDSAMYRCASSLEGTPLYEQYFGPGTRLTVT.